One and the same sample provided the 27 T cell receptor beta chains below, sequenced in a study of T cell responses to AZD1222 COVID-19 vaccine. Profiled with immunoSEQ multiplex PCR; TCRdb holds only in-frame clones, not every one. In the table there are 150,000 to 200,000 clones, 85% to 95% of which are singletons. The sample was peripheral blood, taken 28 days after the second AZD1222 dose. The receptors come from an adult who received the AZD1222 COVID-19 vaccine.

The rearrangement joins TRBV4-1 to TRBJ1-5; D remains unclear. Between the trimmed V and J ends, which lost 2 bases and 0 bases, there was a span of 14 bases. Germline values: CDR1 MGHRA, CDR2 YSYEKL. The CDR3 length is 17 residues. CDR3 residues: CASSQTRNFDSNQPQHF. In nucleotides, the CDR3 is TGCGCCAGCAGCCAAACACGGAACTTTGATAGCAATCAGCCCCAGCATTTT.

The rearrangement joins TRBV6-2 or TRBV6-3 to TRBJ2-2; the D gene is possibly TRBD2 (6 bases). V was shortened by 2 bases and J by 8 bases, with 21 bases between the two germline ends. This CDR3 region has 17 residues. Looked up from germline, CDR1 is MNHEY and CDR2 is SVGEGT. As DNA, the CDR3 is TGTGCCAGCAGTTACCCCCTCCGGGGACTTATATTAGGGGAGCTGTTTTTT. Amino acid sequence: CASSYPLRGLILGELFF.

This clone was found once. This sequence joins TRBV4-1 and TRBJ2-7; D is uncertain. Germline V gene sequence: CDR1 MGHRA, CDR2 YSYEKL. The V end lost 3 bases, the J end lost 5 bases, and 8 bases lay between the germline ends. The CDR3 is 12 residues long. The CDR3 reads CASSHAPNEQYF. CDR3 DNA: TGCGCCAGCAGCCACGCCCCAAACGAGCAGTACTTC.

This chain connects TRBV7-9 to TRBJ2-1, with 7 positions matching TRBD2. Trimming took 3 bases from V and 9 from J; bases not matched to a gene: 11. CDR1 and CDR2 (germline): SEHNR, FQNEAQ (reference sequence). This CDR3 spans 15 amino acids. The CDR3 is CASSFSGTTSAEQFF. For the CDR3, the DNA is TGTGCCAGCAGCTTTTCCGGTACCACTAGCGCTGAGCAGTTCTTC.

The chain recombines TRBV21-1 with TRBJ1-4; no DNA check was done on the table's D call, TRBD1. TRBV21-1 is recorded as a pseudogene. The CDR3 covers 16 residues. CDR3 protein: CASSACNRPTNEKLFF. CDR3 in DNA: TGTGCCAGCAGCGCATGTAACAGACCAACTAATGAAAAACTGTTTTTT.

The V call is TRBV21-1, the J call TRBJ2-3; TRBD2 is taken as the D call from the table, unchecked against the DNA. TRBV21-1 constitutes a pseudogene. The CDR3 contains 16 residues. The CDR3 nucleotides read TGTGCCAGCAGCAAGCGACTAGCGGGAGTTTCAGATACGCAGTATTTT. This codes for CASSKRLAGVSDTQYF.

The rearrangement links TRBV30 to TRBJ1-5, with 10 bases aligning to TRBD1. The germline V gene encodes CDR1 GTSNPN and CDR2 SVGIG (reference sequence). The CDR3 covers 15 residues. With 3 bases clipped from V and 2 bases from J, the junction kept 4 bases outside the gene matches. The CDR3 nucleotides are TGTGCCTGGAGGGGGACAGGGGAGGGCAATCAGCCCCAGCATTTT. Protein product: CAWRGTGEGNQPQHF.

This sequence joins TRBV7-9 and TRBJ2-1; D unclear. The V gene lost 1 base and the J gene lost 0 bases, with 7 bases spanning the gap. CDR1 SEHNR and CDR2 FQNEAQ come from the germline V gene (reference sequence). The CDR3 has 15 amino acids. CDR3 residues: CASSLDASSYNEQFF. CDR3 nucleotide sequence: TGTGCCAGCAGCTTAGACGCTAGCTCCTACAATGAGCAGTTCTTC.

V usage is TRBV5-6 and J usage is TRBJ2-7; the D call may be TRBD1 or TRBD2 (5 bases each). Germline assignment: CDR1 SGHDT and CDR2 YYEEEE. Between the trimmed V and J ends, which lost 0 bases and 0 bases, there was a span of 10 bases. This CDR3 region has 15 residues. The CDR3 DNA reads as TGTGCCAGCAGCTTGGCCGGGGCAGTCTCCTACGAGCAGTACTTC. It codes for CASSLAGAVSYEQYF.

This chain connects TRBV2 to TRBJ1-4; no firm D call. The V end lost 8 bases, the J end lost 6 bases, and 16 bases lay between the germline ends. Germline lookup yields CDR1 SNHLY and CDR2 FYNNEI. This CDR3 is 14 amino acids long. The chain's CDR3 is CASCWQNTYEKLFF. The CDR3 DNA reads TGTGCCAGCTGCTGGCAGAACACTTATGAAAAACTGTTTTTT.

This rearrangement joins TRBV1 to TRBJ1-1. TRBV1 is listed as a pseudogene. This CDR3 region has 14 residues. CDR3 sequence: CTSSNRDGLTEAFF. CDR3 coding DNA: TGCACCAGCAGCAACCGGGACGGACTAACCGAAGCTTTCTTT.

This chain links TRBV18 with TRBJ1-5; tentatively, D is TRBD1 (5 bases). The V gene's germline CDR1 is KGHSH and CDR2 LQKENI. Trimming removed 6 bases from V and 5 bases from J, with 14 bases in between. This CDR3 region has 14 residues. The CDR3 DNA reads TGTGCCAGCTCGCGGCTCTCGGGGGATCAGCCCCAGCATTTT. Its translation is CASSRLSGDQPQHF. Full variable domain (rest looked up from reference TRBV18 and TRBJ1-5): NAGVMQNPRHLVRRRGQEARLRCSPMKGHSHVYWYRQLPEEGLKFMVYLQKENIIDESGMPKERFSAEFPKEGPSILRIQQVVRGDSAAYFCASSRLSGDQPQHFGDGTRLSIL.

The chain couples TRBV12-3 or TRBV12-4 to TRBJ2-1; D perhaps matches TRBD2 (6 bases). Trimming left V 6 bases short and J 8 bases short, with 8 bases between. The CDR3 runs 11 residues. This chain's CDR3 is CASRQRDEQFF. The DNA of the CDR3 is TGTGCCAGCAGACAGCGGGATGAGCAGTTCTTC.

The V gene is TRBV18, the J gene TRBJ2-2; TRBD2 aligns across 7 bases. Per the germline V gene, CDR1 is KGHSH and CDR2 is LQKENI. This CDR3 has 16 residues. V dropped 0 bases and J dropped 0; count of bases not matched to a gene: 1. The CDR3 nucleotides are TGTGCCAGCTCACCACCGGGAGGGGCGAACACCGGGGAGCTGTTTTTT. Protein sequence: CASSPPGGANTGELFF.

The V call is TRBV13, the J call TRBJ2-5; D unclear. The CDR3 totals 12 residues. The germline CDR1 and CDR2 sequences are PRHDT and FYEKMQ (reference sequence). Between the trimmed V and J ends, which lost 5 bases and 5 bases, there was a span of 9 bases. The CDR3 spells CASSHRTETQYF. The CDR3 DNA sequence: TGTGCCAGCAGCCATCGTACCGAGACCCAGTACTTC.

The CDR3 loop reads CSVEWGQVDGYTF. In DNA, the CDR3 is TGCAGCGTTGAATGGGGACAGGTGGACGGCTACACCTTC. This chain joins TRBV29-1 and TRBJ1-2; 8 bases map to TRBD1. Germline CDR1 reads SQVTM; CDR2 reads ANQGSEA. The CDR3 extends over 13 amino acids. The V segment lost 2 bases and the J segment 8 bases; nucleotides outside the gene matches: 7.

The genes are TRBV3-1 (or the pseudogene TRBV3-2) and TRBJ1-6, with D possibly TRBD1 on 6 matching bases. The CDR3 is made up of 13 amino acids. Trimming cost V 10 bases and J 10 bases, with 17 bases left between them. Germline-derived CDR1 and CDR2 are LGHDT and YNNKEL (reference sequence). CDR3 nucleotide sequence: TGTGCCACTCGGACAGCGGCCAGGTCACCCCTCCACTTT. Translating it yields CATRTAARSPLHF.

The CDR3 region is CASSLGVGNTGELFF. CDR3 DNA sequence: TGTGCCAGCAGCTTGGGGGTGGGGAACACCGGGGAGCTGTTTTTT. The gene calls are TRBV5-4 and TRBJ2-2; D is ambiguous. V was pared by 0 bases and J by 1 base, with 7 bases between. There are 15 residues in the CDR3. Germline V gives CDR1 SGHNT, CDR2 YYREEE (reference sequence).

V and J are TRBV27 and TRBJ1-6, with D unresolved. Trimming cost V 3 bases and J 8 bases, with 14 bases left between them. The length of the CDR3 is 15 residues. Germline V gene sequence: CDR1 MNHEY, CDR2 SMNVEV (reference sequence). This CDR3 reads CASSFIPARDSPLHF. The DNA for the CDR3 is TGTGCCAGCAGTTTTATTCCAGCTCGAGATTCACCCCTCCACTTT.

The rearrangement uses TRBV5-1 and TRBJ2-7, with 9 bases aligning to TRBD1. The V gene's germline CDR1 is SGHRS and CDR2 YFSETQ. The J segment lost 5 bases and the V segment lost 0 bases, leaving 6 bases of the junction unmatched. This CDR3 contains 15 residues. CDR3 coding DNA: TGCGCCAGCAGCTTGGAGTGGACAGGGGTGGACGAGCAGTACTTC. Protein sequence: CASSLEWTGVDEQYF.

CDR3 sequence: CAWSEGVGLVNTEAFF. DNA of the CDR3: TGTGCCTGGAGTGAGGGTGTGGGTCTTGTGAACACTGAAGCTTTCTTT. The J gene is TRBJ1-1, the V gene TRBV30; D not certain. Per the germline V gene, CDR1 is GTSNPN and CDR2 is SVGIG (reference sequence). Deletions cut 1 base from V and 0 bases from J, with 15 bases between. This CDR3 has 16 amino acids. The full variable domain, with the rest looked up from reference TRBV30 and TRBJ1-1, is SQTIHQWPATLVQPVGSPLSLECTVEGTSNPNLYWYRQAAGRGLQLLFYSVGIGQISSEVPQNLSASRPQDRQFILSSKKLLLSDSGFYLCAWSEGVGLVNTEAFFGQGTRLTVV.

The chain couples TRBV28 to TRBJ1-4; a weak D match, TRBD1 (6 bases). The V and J ends lost 8 bases and 5 bases respectively, with 15 bases between them. The CDR3 has 14 residues. The germline gives CDR1 MDHEN, CDR2 SYDVKM. In DNA, the CDR3 is TGTGCCAGCCTTGTGACAGGTCAGAATGAAAAACTGTTTTTT. Translated, it gives CASLVTGQNEKLFF.

This sequence joins TRBV2 and TRBJ2-4; weak D call: TRBD1 (6 bases). The germline V gene has CDR1 SNHLY and CDR2 FYNNEI. The V end lost 7 bases, the J end lost 3 bases, and 10 bases lay between the germline ends. The CDR3 has 13 residues. Written as DNA, the CDR3 is TGTGCCAGCACGGACAGAGACAAAAACATTCAGTACTTC. It codes for CASTDRDKNIQYF.

This chain links TRBV10-2 with TRBJ1-4; D ambiguous. Trimming shortened V by 2 bases and J by 3 bases, and 13 bases separated the two germline ends. CDR1 WSHSY and CDR2 SAAADI come from the germline V gene. The CDR3 consists of 16 residues. The CDR3 sequence is CASSEGEVRPNEKLFF. The CDR3 bases are TGCGCCAGCAGTGAGGGGGAAGTGAGGCCTAATGAAAAACTGTTTTTT.

This rearrangement joins TRBV6-5 to TRBJ1-3; D is uncertain. The V end was cut by 0 bases, the J end by 0 bases, with 9 bases between. Germline CDR1 reads MNHEY; CDR2 reads SVGAGI. CDR3 size: 16 residues. CDR3 sequence reads: CASSYSGSFSGNTIYF. DNA of the CDR3: TGTGCCAGCAGTTACTCGGGCAGCTTCTCTGGAAACACCATATATTTT.

The chain is built from TRBV30 and TRBJ1-1; D unresolved. Germline assignment: CDR1 GTSNPN and CDR2 SVGIG (reference sequence). Trimming cost V 2 bases and J 5 bases, with 6 bases left between them. This CDR3 region has 11 residues. The CDR3 spells CAWSTSTEAFF. CDR3 sequence (DNA): TGTGCCTGGAGTACGAGTACTGAAGCTTTCTTT.

The table lists this clone with a count of one. The DNA for the CDR3 is TGTGCCAGCTCACCCAGGGACTCCTACGAGCAGTACTTC. As protein: CASSPRDSYEQYF. The chain joins TRBV18 to TRBJ2-7; D perhaps matches TRBD1 (5 bases). Trimming removed 3 bases at V and 0 bases at J, with 6 bases between. CDR3 size: 13 residues. The germline V gene encodes CDR1 KGHSH and CDR2 LQKENI.